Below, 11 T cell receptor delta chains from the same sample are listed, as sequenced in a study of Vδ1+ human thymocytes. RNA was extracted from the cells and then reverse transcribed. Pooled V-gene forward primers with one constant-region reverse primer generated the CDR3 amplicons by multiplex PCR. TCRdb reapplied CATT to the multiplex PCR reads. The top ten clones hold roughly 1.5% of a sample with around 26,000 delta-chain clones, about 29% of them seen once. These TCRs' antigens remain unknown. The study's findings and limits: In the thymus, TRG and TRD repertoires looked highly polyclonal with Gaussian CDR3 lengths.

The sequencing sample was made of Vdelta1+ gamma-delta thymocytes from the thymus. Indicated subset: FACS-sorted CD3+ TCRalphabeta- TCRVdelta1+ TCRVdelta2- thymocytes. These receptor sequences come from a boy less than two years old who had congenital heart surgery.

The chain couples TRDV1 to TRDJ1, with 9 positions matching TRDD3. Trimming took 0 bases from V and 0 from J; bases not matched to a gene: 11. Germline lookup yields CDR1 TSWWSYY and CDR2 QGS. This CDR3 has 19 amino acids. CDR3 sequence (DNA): TGTGCTCTTGGGGAACTAGGCCCTGCTGGGGGATCTCACACCGATAAACTCATCTTT. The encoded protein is CALGELGPAGGSHTDKLIF.

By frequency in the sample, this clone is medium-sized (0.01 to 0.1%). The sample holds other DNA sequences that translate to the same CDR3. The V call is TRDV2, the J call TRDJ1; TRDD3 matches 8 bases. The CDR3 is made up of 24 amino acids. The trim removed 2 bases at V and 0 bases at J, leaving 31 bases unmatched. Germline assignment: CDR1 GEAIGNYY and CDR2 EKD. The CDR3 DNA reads TGTGCCTGTGACAGTATTCGGTCTACAAGGGGGTCGAATACTGGGGGCCCGTACACCGATAAACTCATCTTT. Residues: CACDSIRSTRGSNTGGPYTDKLIF.

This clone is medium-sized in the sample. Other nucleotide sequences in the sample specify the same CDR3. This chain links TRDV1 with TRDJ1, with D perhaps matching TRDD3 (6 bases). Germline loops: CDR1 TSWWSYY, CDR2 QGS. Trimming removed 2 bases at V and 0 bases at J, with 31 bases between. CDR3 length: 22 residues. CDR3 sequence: CALGEYLVRGGPHSEHTDKLIF. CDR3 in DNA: TGTGCTCTTGGGGAATATTTGGTACGAGGGGGACCCCATTCCGAACACACCGATAAACTCATCTTT.

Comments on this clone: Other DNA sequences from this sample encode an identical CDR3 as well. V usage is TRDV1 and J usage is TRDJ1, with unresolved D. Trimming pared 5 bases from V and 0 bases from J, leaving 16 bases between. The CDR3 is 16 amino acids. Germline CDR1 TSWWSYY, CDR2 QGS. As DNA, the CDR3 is TGTGCTCTTGGGACTACCGACGAGGCGTACACCGATAAACTCATCTTT. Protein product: CALGTTDEAYTDKLIF.

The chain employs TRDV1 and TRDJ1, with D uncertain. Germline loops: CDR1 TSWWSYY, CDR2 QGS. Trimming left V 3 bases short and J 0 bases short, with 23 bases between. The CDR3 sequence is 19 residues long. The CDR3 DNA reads TGTGCTCTTGGGGACGCGTCCTTTTTTTGGGCCGGGGACACCGATAAACTCATCTTT. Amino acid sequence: CALGDASFFWAGDTDKLIF.

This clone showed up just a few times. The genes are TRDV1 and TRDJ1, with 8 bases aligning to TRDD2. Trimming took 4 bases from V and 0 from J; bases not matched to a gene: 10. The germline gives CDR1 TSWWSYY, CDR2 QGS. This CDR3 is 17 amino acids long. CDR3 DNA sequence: TGTGCTCTTGGGGGAGAGGCCTTCCTAGGGTACACCGATAAACTCATCTTT. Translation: CALGGEAFLGYTDKLIF.

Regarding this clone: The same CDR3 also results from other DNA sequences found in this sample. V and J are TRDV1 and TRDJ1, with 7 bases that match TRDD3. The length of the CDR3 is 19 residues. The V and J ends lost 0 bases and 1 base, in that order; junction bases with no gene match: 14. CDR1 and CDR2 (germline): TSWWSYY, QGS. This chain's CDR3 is CALGELAGGYVGFTDKLIF. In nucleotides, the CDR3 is TGTGCTCTTGGGGAACTCGCTGGTGGATACGTCGGTTTCACCGATAAACTCATCTTT.

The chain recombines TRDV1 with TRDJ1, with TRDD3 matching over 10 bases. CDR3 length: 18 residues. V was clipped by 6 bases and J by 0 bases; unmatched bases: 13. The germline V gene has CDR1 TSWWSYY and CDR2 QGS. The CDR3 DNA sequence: TGTGCTCTTGGTTCCGGGGGGGATACGAGTCGGTACACCGATAAACTCATCTTT. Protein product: CALGSGGDTSRYTDKLIF.

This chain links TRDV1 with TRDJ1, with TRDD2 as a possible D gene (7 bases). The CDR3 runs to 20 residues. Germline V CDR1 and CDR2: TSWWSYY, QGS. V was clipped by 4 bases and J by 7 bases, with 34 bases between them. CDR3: CALGVTTPFPTPTGCGKLIF. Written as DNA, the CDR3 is TGTGCTCTTGGGGTCACCACCCCCTTTCCTACCCCGACTGGGTGCGGTAAACTCATCTTT.

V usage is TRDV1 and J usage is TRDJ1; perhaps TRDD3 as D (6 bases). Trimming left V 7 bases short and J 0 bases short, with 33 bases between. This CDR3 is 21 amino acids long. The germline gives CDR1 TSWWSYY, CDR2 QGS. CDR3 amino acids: CALAPLPYNSYGGPYTDKLIF. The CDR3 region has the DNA TGTGCTCTTGCCCCTCTTCCCTATAACAGCTATGGGGGGCCGTACACCGATAAACTCATCTTT.

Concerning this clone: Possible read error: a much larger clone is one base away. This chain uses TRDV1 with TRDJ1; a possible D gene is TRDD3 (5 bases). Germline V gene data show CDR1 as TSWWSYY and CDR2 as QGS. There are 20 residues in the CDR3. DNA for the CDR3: TGTGCTCGTGGGGAACGCCTTGGTGCATTTCCATACCGAAACACCGATAAACTCATCTTT. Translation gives CARGERLGAFPYRNTDKLIF.